This is a list of T cell receptor beta chains from one sample in a study of shared clonotypes between healthy human individuals. Here immunoSEQ multiplex PCR was the method, and the copy in TCRdb shows in-frame clones only, minus some. The table records some 2,500,000 clones, roughly 93% of them present only once. The sequenced sample consisted of naive CD4+ T cells from PBMCs. Every receptor here comes from a man aged 18 to 30 in good health. Some clones in this sample may be carry-over from other donors' samples. Both conserved end residues are part of each CDR3.

V: TRBV7-2; length: 16; J: TRBJ1-2; CDR3: CASSLASRSTYYGYTF
V: TRBV15; length: 14; J: TRBJ2-7; CDR3: CATSRTRDSEEQYF
V: TRBV12-5; length: 13; J: TRBJ2-1; CDR3: CASGLAPRSEQFF
V: TRBV7-3; length: 15; J: TRBJ2-3; CDR3: CASSLYASGKGTQYF
V: TRBV15; length: 14; J: -; CDR3: CATSRDTGTYEQYF
V: TRBV7-8; length: 14; J: TRBJ1-5; CDR3: CASSLASGNQPQHF
V: TRBV28; length: 16; J: TRBJ2-1; CDR3: CASKTRSGSAYNEQFF
V: TRBV7-9; length: 15; J: TRBJ2-1; CDR3: CASSLGTSDYNEQFF
V: TRBV28; length: 15; J: TRBJ2-3; CDR3: CASSLGGLSTDTQYF
V: TRBV2; length: 14; J: TRBJ2-2; CDR3: CASTPSTLTGELFF
V: TRBV12-5; length: 12; J: TRBJ2-5; CDR3: CASGRTEETQYF
V: TRBV13; length: 18; J: TRBJ2-4; CDR3: CASSLVSSGSGTKNIQYF
V: TRBV18; length: 16; J: TRBJ1-5; CDR3: CASSPGMGGSDQPQHF
V: TRBV18; length: 15; J: TRBJ2-2; CDR3: CASSPATGGSGELFF
V: TRBV5-4; length: 14; J: TRBJ2-5; CDR3: CASSRGQGEETQYF
V: TRBV9; length: 13; J: TRBJ1-1; CDR3: CASSVGSDTEAFF
V: TRBV11-2; length: 15; J: TRBJ1-1; CDR3: CASTGGHSGITEAFF
V: TRBV7-6; length: 12; J: TRBJ2-5; CDR3: CACRDEQETQYF
V: TRBV5-1; length: 14; J: TRBJ1-2; CDR3: CASSPPTGGDGYTF
V: TRBV6-1; length: 14; J: TRBJ1-2; CDR3: CASSESGRYYGYTF
V: TRBV7-6; length: 16; J: TRBJ2-1; CDR3: CASSPTRNRGSNEQFF
V: TRBV9; length: 17; J: TRBJ2-2; CDR3: CASSPEVTGVRTGELFF
V: TRBV2; length: 16; J: TRBJ2-2; CDR3: CASSLAGGTNTGELFF
V: TRBV27; length: 12; J: TRBJ2-1; CDR3: CASSIFRGEQFF
V: TRBV28; length: 15; J: TRBJ2-4; CDR3: CASTRSGSSKNIQYF
V: TRBV28; length: 15; J: TRBJ1-3; CDR3: CASSFPDRGIDTIYF
V: TRBV29-1; length: 13; J: TRBJ2-1; CDR3: CSVYGTGSSEQFF
V: TRBV21-1; length: 16; J: TRBJ2-1; CDR3: CASSTPWGRVVNEQFF
V: TRBV6-6; length: 15; J: TRBJ2-3; CDR3: CASSSEGLGTDTQYF
V: TRBV28; length: 15; J: TRBJ1-5; CDR3: CASRVDSFGNQPQHF
V: TRBV9; length: 21; J: TRBJ2-1; CDR3: CASSAKRPGLAGLAAYNEQFF
V: TRBV5-5; length: 13; J: TRBJ2-1; CDR3: CASSLVRGNEQFF
V: TRBV27; length: 16; J: TRBJ2-2; CDR3: CASSSNRGFDAGELFF
V: TRBV12-5; length: 12; J: TRBJ1-1; CDR3: CASGWDRGRAFF
V: TRBV11-3; length: 15; J: TRBJ2-1; CDR3: CASSLGLADYNEQFF
V: TRBV5-5; length: 14; J: TRBJ1-1; CDR3: CASSDPSRYTEAFF
V: TRBV2; length: 15; J: TRBJ2-7; CDR3: CASLPGRTSSGEQYF
V: TRBV6-6; length: 13; J: TRBJ2-5; CDR3: CASSSPGQETQYF
V: TRBV5-6; length: 17; J: TRBJ1-3; CDR3: CASSQQGLGSSGNTIYF
V: TRBV25-1; length: 12; J: TRBJ1-1; CDR3: CASSEPGREAFF
V: TRBV9; length: 16; J: TRBJ2-2; CDR3: CASSGKTGGYTGELFF
V: TRBV29-1; length: 12; J: TRBJ2-5; CDR3: CSVVGQLETQYF
V: TRBV11-3; length: 15; J: TRBJ1-3; CDR3: CASSLGQGMGNTIYF
V: TRBV29-1; length: 13; J: TRBJ2-7; CDR3: CSLRDIPSYEQYF
V: TRBV28; length: 15; J: TRBJ2-5; CDR3: CASSPGRRGQETQYF
V: TRBV18; length: 15; J: TRBJ1-3; CDR3: CASSPTAGTGNTIYF
V: TRBV4-2; length: 13; J: TRBJ1-5; CDR3: CASSPDRVQPQHF
V: TRBV30; length: 16; J: TRBJ1-2; CDR3: CAWSAGQNRWPYGYTF
V: TRBV28; length: 15; J: TRBJ2-7; CDR3: CASRNPGAGGHEQYF
V: TRBV5-1; length: 17; J: TRBJ2-2; CDR3: CASSFSWDSGNTGELFF
V: TRBV6-1; length: 15; J: TRBJ2-7; CDR3: CASSGGLAGVDEQYF